Listed here is a single T cell receptor beta chain. Its antigen is not identified. Germline lookup yields CDR1 SEHNR and CDR2 FQNEAQ (reference sequence). V lost 1 base and J 5 bases, leaving 13 bases between the germline ends. The CDR3 is 15 amino acids. This entry is derived from a study of cytomegalovirus exposure and HLA in healthy donors. The study's findings and limits: Later analysis identified a missense DCLRE1C variant that was linked to TCR beta V- and J-gene trimming. Clonal expansion, a later analysis showed, was greater in HLA-associated TCR beta chains than in equally common others.

PCR employed 60 Vbeta and 13 Jbeta primers. Sequencing was performed with immunoSEQ multiplex PCR; in TCRdb, only in-frame clones are kept and a portion is missing. The sample holds more than 120,000 clones, roughly 80% seen once. This receptor was obtained from a woman aged 30 to 39 in good health and CMV-seronegative. This chain joins TRBV7-9 and TRBJ2-3, with D perhaps TRBD1 (7 bases). The sequencing sample was made of PBMCs. The DNA of the CDR3 is TGTGCCAGCAGCTTAGGGAGGGGGCGGATAGATACGCAGTATTTT. Translated: CASSLGRGRIDTQYF.